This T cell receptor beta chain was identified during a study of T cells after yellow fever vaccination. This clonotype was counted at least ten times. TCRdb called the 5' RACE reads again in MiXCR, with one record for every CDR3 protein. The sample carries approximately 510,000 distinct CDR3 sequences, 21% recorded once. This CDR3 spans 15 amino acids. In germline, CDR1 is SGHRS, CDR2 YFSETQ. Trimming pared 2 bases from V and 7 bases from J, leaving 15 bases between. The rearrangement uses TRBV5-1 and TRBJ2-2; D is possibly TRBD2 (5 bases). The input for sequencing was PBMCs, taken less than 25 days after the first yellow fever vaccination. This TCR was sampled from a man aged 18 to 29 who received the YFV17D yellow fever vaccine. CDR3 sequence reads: CASSLTSSEGGELFF. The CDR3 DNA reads TGCGCCAGCAGCTTAACGAGCTCTGAGGGCGGGGAGCTGTTTTTT.